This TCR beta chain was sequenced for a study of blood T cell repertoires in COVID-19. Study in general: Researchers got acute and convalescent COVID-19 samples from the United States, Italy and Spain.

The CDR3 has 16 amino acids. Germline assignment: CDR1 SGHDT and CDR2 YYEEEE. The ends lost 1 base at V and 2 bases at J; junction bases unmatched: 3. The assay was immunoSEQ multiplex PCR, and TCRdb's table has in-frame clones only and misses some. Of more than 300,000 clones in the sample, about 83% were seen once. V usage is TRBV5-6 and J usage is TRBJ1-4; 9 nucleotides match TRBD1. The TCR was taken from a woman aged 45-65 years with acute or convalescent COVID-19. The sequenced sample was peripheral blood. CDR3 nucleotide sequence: TGTGCCAGCAGCTTGCGGGACAGGGCGACTAATGAAAAACTGTTTTTT. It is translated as CASSLRDRATNEKLFF. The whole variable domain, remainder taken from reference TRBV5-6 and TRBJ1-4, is DAGVTQSPTHLIKTRGQQVTLRCSPKSGHDTVSWYQQALGQGPQFIFQYYEEEERQRGNFPDRFSGHQFPNYSSELNVNALLLGDSALYLCASSLRDRATNEKLFFGSGTQLSVL.